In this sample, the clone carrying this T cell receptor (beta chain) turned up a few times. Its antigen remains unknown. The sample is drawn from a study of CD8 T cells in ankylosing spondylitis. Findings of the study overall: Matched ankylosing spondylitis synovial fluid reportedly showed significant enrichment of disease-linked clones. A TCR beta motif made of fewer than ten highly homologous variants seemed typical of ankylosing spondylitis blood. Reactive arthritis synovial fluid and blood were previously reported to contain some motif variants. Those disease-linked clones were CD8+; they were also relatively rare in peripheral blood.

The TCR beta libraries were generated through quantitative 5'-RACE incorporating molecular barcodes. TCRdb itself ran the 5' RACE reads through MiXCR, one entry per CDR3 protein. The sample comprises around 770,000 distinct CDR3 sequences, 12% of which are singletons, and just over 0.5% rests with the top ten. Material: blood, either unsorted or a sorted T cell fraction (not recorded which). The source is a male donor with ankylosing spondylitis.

CDR3 in amino acids: CASSGTGTYTEAFF. In DNA form, the CDR3 reads TGCGCCAGCAGTGGGACAGGGACGTACACTGAAGCTTTCTTT. The V and J genes are TRBV10-2 and TRBJ1-1; 8 nucleotides line up with TRBD1. V lost 4 bases to trimming and J lost 3 bases; unmatched junction nucleotides: 4. The CDR3 has 14 amino acids. The germline V gene has CDR1 WSHSY and CDR2 SAAADI.